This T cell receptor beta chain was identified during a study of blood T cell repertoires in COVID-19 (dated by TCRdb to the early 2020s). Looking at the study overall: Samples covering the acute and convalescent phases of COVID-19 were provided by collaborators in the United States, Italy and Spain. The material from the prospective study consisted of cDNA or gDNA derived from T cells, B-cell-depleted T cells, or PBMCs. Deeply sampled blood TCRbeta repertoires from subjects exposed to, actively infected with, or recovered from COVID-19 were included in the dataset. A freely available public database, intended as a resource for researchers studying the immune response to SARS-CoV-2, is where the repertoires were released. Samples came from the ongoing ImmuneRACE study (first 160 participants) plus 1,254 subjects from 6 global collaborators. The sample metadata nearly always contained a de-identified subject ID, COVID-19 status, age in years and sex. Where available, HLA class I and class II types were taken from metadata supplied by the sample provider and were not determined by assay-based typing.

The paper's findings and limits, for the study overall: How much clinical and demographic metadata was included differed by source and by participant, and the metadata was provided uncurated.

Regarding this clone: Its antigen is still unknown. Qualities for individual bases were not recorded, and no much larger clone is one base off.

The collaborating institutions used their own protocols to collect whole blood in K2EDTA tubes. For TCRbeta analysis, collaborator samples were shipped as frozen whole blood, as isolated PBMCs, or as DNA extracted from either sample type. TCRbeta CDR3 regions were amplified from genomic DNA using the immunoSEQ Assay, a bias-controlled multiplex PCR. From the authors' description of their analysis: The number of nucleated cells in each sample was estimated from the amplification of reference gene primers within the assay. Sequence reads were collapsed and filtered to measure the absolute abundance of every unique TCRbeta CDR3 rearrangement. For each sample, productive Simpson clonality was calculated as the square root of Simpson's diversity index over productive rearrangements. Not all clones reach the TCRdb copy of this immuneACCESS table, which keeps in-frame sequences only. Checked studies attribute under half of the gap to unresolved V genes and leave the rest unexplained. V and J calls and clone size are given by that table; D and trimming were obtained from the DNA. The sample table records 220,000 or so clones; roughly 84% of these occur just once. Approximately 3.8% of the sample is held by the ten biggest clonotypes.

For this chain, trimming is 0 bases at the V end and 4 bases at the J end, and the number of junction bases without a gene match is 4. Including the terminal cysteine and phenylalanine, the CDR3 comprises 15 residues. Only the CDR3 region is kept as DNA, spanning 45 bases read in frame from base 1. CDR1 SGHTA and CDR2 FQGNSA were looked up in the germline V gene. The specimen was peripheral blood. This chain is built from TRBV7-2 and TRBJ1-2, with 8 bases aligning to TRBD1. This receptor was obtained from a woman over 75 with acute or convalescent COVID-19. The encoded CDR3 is CASSLAPGGSYGYTF. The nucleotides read TGTGCCAGCAGCTTAGCGCCAGGGGGCAGCTATGGCTACACCTTC.